Listed below are T cell receptor beta chains from one sample, sequenced in a study of T cells in Graves' hyperthyroidism and ophthalmopathy. TCRdb used MiXCR to reprocess the multiplex PCR reads, holding one entry per CDR3 protein. The sample shows about 690,000 distinct CDR3 sequences, 17% of them seen only once. The material sequenced was blood. All receptors derive from a man aged 50 to 60 with Graves' hyperthyroidism. CDR3s include the opening cysteine and the closing phenylalanine or tryptophan.

J: TRBJ2-1
V: TRBV3-1
CDR3: CASSRAPSNEQFF

J: NA
V: TRBV29-1
CDR3: CSVEGVLAGERKVYEQFF

J: TRBJ2-1
V: TRBV30
CDR3: CAWSEHGYNEQFF

J: TRBJ2-4
V: TRBV12-3/TRBV12-4
CDR3: CASSLDHLKNIQYF

J: TRBJ2-2
V: TRBV20-1
CDR3: CSASSGTGGELFF

J: TRBJ1-2
V: TRBV7-2
CDR3: CASSLAGQGAYYGYTF

J: TRBJ2-1
V: TRBV11-2
CDR3: CASSFASGGYNEQFF

J: TRBJ1-5
V: TRBV19
CDR3: CASSLVIWDRDGQPQHF

J: TRBJ2-7
V: TRBV6-5
CDR3: CASSFWGSSYEQYF

J: TRBJ1-5
V: TRBV30
CDR3: CAWRAMGDQPQHF

J: TRBJ2-7
V: TRBV20-1
CDR3: CSATRTGNYEQYF

J: TRBJ1-1
V: TRBV18
CDR3: CASSPRSGRPTEAFF

J: TRBJ2-7
V: TRBV5-8
CDR3: CASSLPDRSWNEQYF

J: TRBJ1-5
V: TRBV6-1
CDR3: CASSEGDRVSAQHF

J: TRBJ2-2
V: TRBV7-8
CDR3: CASSLNPRLNTGELFF